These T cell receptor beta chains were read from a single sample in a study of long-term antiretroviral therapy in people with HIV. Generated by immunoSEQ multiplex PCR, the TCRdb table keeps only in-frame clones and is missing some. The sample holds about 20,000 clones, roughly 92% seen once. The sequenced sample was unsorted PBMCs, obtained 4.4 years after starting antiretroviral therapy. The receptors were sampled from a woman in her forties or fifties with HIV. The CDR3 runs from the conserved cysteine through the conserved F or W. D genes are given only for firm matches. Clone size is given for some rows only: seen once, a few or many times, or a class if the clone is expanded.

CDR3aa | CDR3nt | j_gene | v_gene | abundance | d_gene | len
CASSFQPRTSGGRQETQYF | TGTGCCAGCAGCTTTCAACCCAGGACTAGCGGGGGCCGCCAAGAGACCCAGTACTTC | TRBJ2-5 | TRBV7-3 | once | TRBD2 | 19
CASSLSPSTEAFF | TGTGCCAGCAGTTTATCCCCTAGTACTGAAGCTTTCTTT | TRBJ1-1 | TRBV27 | . | . | 13
CASSSAGGVSSPLHF | TGTGCCAGCTCTAGCGCGGGGGGGGTGAGTTCACCCCTCCACTTT | TRBJ1-6 | TRBV18 | . | . | 15
CASSLTGLNQPQHF | TGTGCCAGCAGCTTGACAGGGCTTAATCAGCCCCAGCATTTT | TRBJ1-5 | TRBV7-6 | . | TRBD1 | 14
CASSQEALAGGRSYNEQFF | TGCGCCAGCAGCCAAGAGGCGCTAGCGGGGGGCCGCTCCTACAATGAGCAGTTCTTC | TRBJ2-1 | TRBV4-3 | . | TRBD2 | 19
CASSPGTRAHTQYF | TGTGCCAGCAGTCCAGGGACTAGGGCCCATACGCAGTATTTT | TRBJ2-3 | TRBV27 | once | TRBD2 | 14
CASSLGQGASMTEAFF | TGCGCCAGCAGCTTGGGACAGGGGGCAAGCATGACTGAAGCTTTCTTT | TRBJ1-1 | TRBV5-1 | . | TRBD1 | 16
CASSESTGDQETQYF | TGTGCCAGCAGTGAATCCACAGGGGACCAAGAGACCCAGTACTTC | TRBJ2-5 | TRBV6-1 | . | TRBD1 | 15
CASSRWGPSRMNTEAFF | TGTGCCAGCAGTCGCTGGGGCCCGTCCCGGATGAACACTGAAGCTTTCTTT | TRBJ1-1 | TRBV27 | . | . | 17
CASSPSREEGGYTF | TGCGCCAGCAGCCCGAGCAGGGAAGAGGGTGGCTACACCTTC | TRBJ1-2 | TRBV5-1 | . | . | 14
CASSFMAHEQFF | TGTGCCAGCAGCTTTATGGCACATGAGCAGTTCTTC | TRBJ2-1 | TRBV7-2 | . | . | 12
CASSLTRQPQHF | TGTGCCAGCAGTTTGACCAGGCAGCCCCAGCATTTT | TRBJ1-5 | TRBV27 | . | . | 12
CASSLSSGSYNEQFF | TGTGCCAGCAGCTTAAGTAGCGGCAGCTACAATGAGCAGTTCTTC | TRBJ2-1 | TRBV7-2 | . | . | 15
CASRARGQETQYF | TGTGCCAGCAGGGCCAGGGGGCAAGAGACCCAGTACTTC | TRBJ2-5 | TRBV4-2 | . | TRBD1 | 13
CASSQVGLAGYEQYF | TGCGCCAGCAGCCAAGTTGGACTAGCGGGATACGAGCAGTACTTC | TRBJ2-7 | TRBV4-1 | . | TRBD2 | 15